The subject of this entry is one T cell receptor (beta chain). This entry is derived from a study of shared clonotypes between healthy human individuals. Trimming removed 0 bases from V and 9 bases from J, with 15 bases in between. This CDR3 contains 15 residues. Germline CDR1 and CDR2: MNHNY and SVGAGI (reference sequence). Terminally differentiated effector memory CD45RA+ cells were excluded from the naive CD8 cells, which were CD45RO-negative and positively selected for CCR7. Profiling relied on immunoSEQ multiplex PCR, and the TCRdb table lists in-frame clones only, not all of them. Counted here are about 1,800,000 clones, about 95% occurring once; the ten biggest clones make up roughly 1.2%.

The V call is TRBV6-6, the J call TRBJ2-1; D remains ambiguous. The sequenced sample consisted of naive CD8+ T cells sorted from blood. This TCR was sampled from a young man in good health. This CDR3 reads CASSYSMGSSGEQFF. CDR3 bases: TGTGCCAGCAGTTACTCGATGGGTAGTTCAGGTGAGCAGTTCTTC.